The rows below give T cell receptor beta chains drawn from one sample of a study of blood T cells in healthy people across ages. TCRdb independently ran MiXCR on the 5' RACE reads; one entry per CDR3 protein. Of some 1.8 million distinct CDR3 sequences in the sample, roughly two fifths were seen once. Sequencing was carried out using blood. These receptors were obtained from a human donor in good health. The CDR3 runs from the conserved cysteine through the conserved F or W. Fields, in order: CDR3 protein, CDR3 DNA, V gene, D gene, J gene, clone size. A D gene is named only where the DNA matches it firmly. The listing skips clone size in some rows; elsewhere it reads once, few, many or a size class.

CDR3 protein: CAGSLQGNQPQHF
CDR3 DNA: TGTGCCGGCAGCCTTCAGGGCAATCAGCCCCAGCATTTT
V gene: TRBV7-9
D gene: .
J gene: TRBJ1-5
clone size: .

CDR3 protein: CASSLASSEKLFF
CDR3 DNA: TGTGCCAGCAGCTTAGCAAGCAGTGAAAAACTGTTTTTT
V gene: TRBV7-8
D gene: .
J gene: TRBJ1-4
clone size: .

CDR3 protein: CASSVGGGTYEQYF
CDR3 DNA: TGTGCCAGCAGCGTAGGTGGGGGGACCTACGAGCAGTACTTC
V gene: TRBV9
D gene: .
J gene: TRBJ2-7
clone size: many

CDR3 protein: CASSESVWGQFF
CDR3 DNA: TGTGCCAGCAGTGAATCGGTCTGGGGGCAGTTCTTC
V gene: TRBV25-1
D gene: .
J gene: TRBJ2-1
clone size: .

CDR3 protein: CATSSPGGKSSYNEQFF
CDR3 DNA: TGTGCCACCAGCAGCCCTGGAGGGAAGAGCTCCTACAATGAGCAGTTCTTC
V gene: TRBV15
D gene: .
J gene: TRBJ2-1
clone size: once

CDR3 protein: CASSLFRDTEAFF
CDR3 DNA: TGTGCCAGCAGCTTATTCAGGGACACTGAAGCTTTCTTT
V gene: TRBV7-8
D gene: .
J gene: TRBJ1-1
clone size: many

CDR3 protein: CASSSPTSGGNYNEQFF
CDR3 DNA: TGTGCCAGCAGCTCCCCGACTAGCGGGGGGAACTACAATGAGCAGTTCTTC
V gene: TRBV7-3
D gene: TRBD2
J gene: TRBJ2-1
clone size: many

CDR3 protein: CSASVSGGASSYNEQFF
CDR3 DNA: TGCAGTGCTAGTGTAAGCGGGGGGGCCAGCTCCTACAATGAGCAGTTCTTC
V gene: TRBV20-1
D gene: TRBD2
J gene: TRBJ2-1
clone size: .

CDR3 protein: CAVSPGGHGHTF
CDR3 DNA: TGTGCCGTCAGTCCAGGGGGGCATGGCCACACCTTC
V gene: TRBV10-3
D gene: TRBD1
J gene: TRBJ1-2
clone size: once

CDR3 protein: CASSGDRPNTEAYF
CDR3 DNA: TGCGCCAGCAGCGGCGATAGACCGAACACTGAAGCTTACTTT
V gene: TRBV5-1
D gene: .
J gene: TRBJ1-1
clone size: .

CDR3 protein: CASSETGLQETQYF
CDR3 DNA: TGTGCCAGCAGTGAGACAGGCTTACAAGAGACCCAGTACTTC
V gene: TRBV2
D gene: .
J gene: TRBJ2-5
clone size: .

CDR3 protein: CASSDREPLTYEQYF
CDR3 DNA: TGTGCCAGCAGTGACAGGGAACCCCTAACCTACGAGCAGTACTTC
V gene: TRBV12-3/TRBV12-4
D gene: TRBD1
J gene: TRBJ2-7
clone size: .

CDR3 protein: CASSYTPGGQPRHF
CDR3 DNA: TGCGCCAGCAGTTACACCCCAGGAGGTCAGCCCCGGCATTTT
V gene: TRBV6-5
D gene: .
J gene: TRBJ1-5
clone size: .

CDR3 protein: CSARVPGLETQYF
CDR3 DNA: TGCAGTGCTAGGGTACCTGGGTTAGAGACCCAGTACTTC
V gene: TRBV20-1
D gene: .
J gene: TRBJ2-5
clone size: .

CDR3 protein: CASSLEAGNIWEQFF
CDR3 DNA: TGTGCCAGCAGCTTGGAGGCGGGGAATATATGGGAGCAGTTCTTC
V gene: TRBV5-5
D gene: .
J gene: TRBJ2-1
clone size: .